A single sample gave rise to the 13 T cell receptor beta chains below, sequenced in a study of CD8 T cells in Susac syndrome (dated by TCRdb to about 2019). Receptor amplification or capture employed the immunoSEQ multiplex PCR assay. RNA was extracted using the RNeasy kit, and roughly 0.5 to 1 microgram was reverse transcribed with random hexamers. Through fastp at Q25 and MiXCR, TCRdb rebuilt clones from the public reads, retaining in-frame beta chains. Rows merge per CDR3 protein into single entries with the most common DNA and genes. Within this sample are approximately 270,000 distinct CDR3 sequences, with roughly 93% of them counted one time only. The ten largest clones represent about 0.07% of the sample. The sequenced sample was CD4+ T cells from PBMCs. The receptors were sampled from a human donor with multiple sclerosis.

V gene TRBV20-1 combines with J gene TRBJ2-5, with TRBD2 matching over 11 bases. V was clipped by 0 bases and J by 5 bases; unmatched bases: 2. Germline CDR1 and CDR2: DFQATT and SNEGSKA (reference sequence). The CDR3 loop spans 14 amino acids. CDR3 bases: TGCAGTGCTAGAGACCCTAGCGGGGGGGAGACCCAGTACTTC. This sequence encodes CSARDPSGGETQYF.

The chain employs TRBV28 and TRBJ1-2; D perhaps matches TRBD1 (6 bases). CDR1 MDHEN and CDR2 SYDVKM come from the germline V gene. This CDR3 spans 16 amino acids. V was pared by 1 base and J by 4 bases, with 16 bases between. The CDR3 sequence: CASSLFGQFSSYGYTF. CDR3 sequence (DNA): TGTGCCAGCAGTTTATTCGGACAGTTTTCGTCCTATGGCTACACCTTC.

The chain joins TRBV28 to TRBJ1-1, with 7 bases that match TRBD1. Germline trimming cut 7 bases from V and 3 bases from J; bases unmatched to any gene: 8. The germline CDR1 and CDR2 sequences are MDHEN and SYDVKM. CDR3 length: 14 amino acids. The CDR3 sequence is CASIRKGAHTEAFF. Here the CDR3 DNA reads TGTGCCAGCATTAGGAAGGGGGCGCACACTGAAGCTTTCTTT. Complete variable domain (other parts from reference TRBV28 and TRBJ1-1): DVKVTQSSRYLVKRTGEKVFLECVQDMDHENMFWYRQDPGLGLRLIYFSYDVKMKEKGDIPEGYSVSREKKERFSLILESASTNQTSMYLCASIRKGAHTEAFFGQGTRLTVV.

The chain joins TRBV6-1 to TRBJ2-4; 7 bases match TRBD2. This CDR3 contains 14 residues. The V and J ends lost 4 bases and 6 bases, in that order; junction bases with no gene match: 6. Germline V CDR1 and CDR2: MNHNS, SASEGT. Here the CDR3 DNA reads TGTGCCAGCAGTGGGGGAGGGAGAATAAACATTCAGTACTTC. This codes for CASSGGGRINIQYF.

This clonotype was detected only a few times. J is TRBJ2-6 and V is TRBV7-6; D is undetermined. In germline, CDR1 is SGHVS, CDR2 FNYEAQ. The CDR3 has 12 residues. Trimming took off 4 bases at V and 5 bases at J, with 3 bases between the two ends. In DNA, the CDR3 is TGTGCCAGCAGCTCACGGGCCAACGTCCTGACTTTC. The encoded protein is CASSSRANVLTF.

V is TRBV7-8 and J is TRBJ2-7; TRBD1 agrees at 7 bases. After removal of 2 bases from V and 1 base from J, the junction contained 5 bases not matched to a gene. CDR1 SGHVS and CDR2 FQNEAQ come from the germline V gene. The CDR3 has 15 amino acids. The CDR3, as DNA: TGTGCCAGCAGCTTATATCGGGACAGATCCTACGAGCAGTACTTC. Protein sequence: CASSLYRDRSYEQYF.

V and J are TRBV5-1 and TRBJ2-3; D may correspond to TRBD1 or TRBD2 (5 bases each). The V end was cut by 7 bases, the J end by 3 bases, with 12 bases between. CDR1 and CDR2 from the germline V gene are SGHRS and YFSETQ. The CDR3 runs to 13 residues. CDR3 DNA: TGCGCCAGCGGGGCATCGGGGACAGATACGCAGTATTTT. Translating gives CASGASGTDTQYF.

This clonotype was recorded once. The rearrangement links TRBV4-2 to TRBJ2-3; TRBD2 matches 9 bases. The CDR3 consists of 17 residues. Looked up from germline, CDR1 is LGHNA and CDR2 is YNFKEQ. Trimming removed 0 bases from V and 1 base from J; junction bases left unmatched: 5. DNA for the CDR3: TGTGCCAGCAGCCAAGATGCAGCGGGAGGTGGCACAGATACGCAGTATTTT. It codes for CASSQDAAGGGTDTQYF.

The V gene is TRBV11-2, the J gene TRBJ2-6; D is possibly TRBD1 (6 bases). Trimming took 5 bases from V and 1 from J, leaving 27 bases between them. Germline-derived CDR1 and CDR2 are SGHAT and FQNNGV. This CDR3 region has 21 residues. The CDR3 nucleotides are TGTGCCAGCAGCACGACCCTAGGACAGACCCCCCCCCGATCTGGGGCCAACGTCCTGACTTTC. Protein: CASSTTLGQTPPRSGANVLTF.

This clonotype was observed a handful of times. The chain links TRBV27 to TRBJ1-2; D is unclear. The CDR3 has 13 amino acids. Germline CDR1 reads MNHEY; CDR2 reads SMNVEV (reference sequence). Trimming took 2 bases from V and 3 from J, leaving 7 bases between them. This CDR3 is CASSLSRDYGYTF. The CDR3 nucleotides read TGTGCCAGCAGTTTAAGTCGGGACTATGGCTACACCTTC.

The V gene is TRBV7-2, the J gene TRBJ2-5, with a weak D call TRBD1 (5 bases). The length of the CDR3 is 15 residues. Trimming shortened V by 1 base and J by 4 bases, and 13 bases separated the two germline ends. CDR1 is SGHTA and CDR2 is FQGNSA in the germline V gene. CDR3 sequence: CASSLDWGRGETQYF. CDR3 sequence (DNA): TGTGCCAGCAGCTTAGATTGGGGCCGAGGAGAGACCCAGTACTTC.

The genes are TRBV9 and TRBJ2-3; 9 positions agree with TRBD1. The CDR3 spans 16 residues. The J segment lost 0 bases and the V segment lost 4 bases, leaving 6 bases of the junction unmatched. The germline gives CDR1 SGDLS, CDR2 YYNGEE. CDR3 loop: CASSLSGQGSTDTQYF. CDR3 bases: TGTGCCAGCAGCCTATCCGGACAGGGGAGCACAGATACGCAGTATTTT.

This chain links TRBV2 with TRBJ2-3; D gene ambiguous. The CDR3 is 15 residues long. Trimming cost V 4 bases and J 3 bases, with 14 bases left between them. Germline CDR1 is SNHLY and CDR2 is FYNNEI. CDR3 in amino acids: CASSGSAWETDTQYF. The CDR3 region has the DNA TGTGCCAGCAGTGGGTCAGCCTGGGAAACAGATACGCAGTATTTT.